These 26 T cell receptor beta chains were all obtained from the same sample, sequenced in a study of radiotherapy plus CTLA-4 blockade in lung cancer. Method: immunoSEQ multiplex PCR; TCRdb's copy keeps in-frame clones and lacks some. Of around 86,000 clones in the sample, roughly four fifths were seen once. Source: peripheral blood, taken from a patient treated with radiotherapy plus ipilimumab. Every receptor here comes from a human donor with non-small cell lung cancer who had stable disease on radiotherapy plus ipilimumab.

The CDR3 coding sequence is TGTGCCACCAGCAGAGATCAGGGACAGACTTCCTACAATGAGCAGTTCTTC. Translation: CATSRDQGQTSYNEQFF. The chain links TRBV15 to TRBJ2-1, with 7 bases that match TRBD1. Germline V gene sequence: CDR1 LNHNV, CDR2 YYDKDF (reference sequence). The CDR3 is 17 residues long. Trimming took 0 bases from V and 1 from J; bases not matched to a gene: 6.

Here the CDR3 reads CASSVRAGELFF. The CDR3 coding sequence is TGTGCCAGCAGCGTAAGAGCCGGGGAGCTGTTTTTT. The chain carries TRBV9 and TRBJ2-2; no definite D call. The germline V gene encodes CDR1 SGDLS and CDR2 YYNGEE. Trimming took off 1 base at V and 6 bases at J, with 4 bases between the two ends. The CDR3 covers 12 residues.

V gene TRBV6-4 combines with J gene TRBJ2-7; 7 bases are a match to TRBD1. V was clipped by 4 bases and J by 0 bases; unmatched bases: 6. Germline CDR1 reads MRHNA; CDR2 reads SNTAGT. The CDR3 has 15 amino acids. CDR3 nucleotide sequence: TGTGCCAGCAGTGGAGGGGACAGCAACTCCTACGAGCAGTACTTC. Protein: CASSGGDSNSYEQYF.

V gene TRBV18 combines with J gene TRBJ1-1; D unresolved. Germline values: CDR1 KGHSH, CDR2 LQKENI. V was clipped by 2 bases and J by 4 bases, with 14 bases between them. The CDR3 is made up of 15 amino acids. CDR3: CASSPDRLRGTEAFF. As DNA, the CDR3 is TGTGCCAGCTCACCAGACCGCCTCCGAGGCACTGAAGCTTTCTTT.

The J gene is TRBJ2-3, the V gene TRBV5-4, with TRBD1 identical over 8 bases. In germline, CDR1 is SGHNT, CDR2 YYREEE (reference sequence). Unmatched junction bases numbered 11, after V lost 8 bases and J lost 3 bases. CDR3 size: 15 residues. The CDR3 here is CASRIGQGFTDTQYF. As DNA, the CDR3 is TGTGCCAGTCGCATCGGACAGGGCTTTACAGATACGCAGTATTTT. The variable domain in full, completed from reference TRBV5-4 and TRBJ2-3, reads ETGVTQSPTHLIKTRGQQVTLRCSSQSGHNTVSWYQQALGQGPQFIFQYYREEENGRGNFPPRFSGLQFPNYSSELNVNALELDDSALYLCASRIGQGFTDTQYFGPGTRLTVL.

The chain recombines TRBV7-8 with TRBJ2-7; unclear D gene. There are 14 residues in the CDR3. Germline V lookup: CDR1 SGHVS, CDR2 FQNEAQ. The ends were cut back, 0 bases at V and 0 bases at J, with 6 bases in the middle. CDR3 DNA: TGTGCCAGCAGCTTAGCGCGAGACTCCTACGAGCAGTACTTC. Translated: CASSLARDSYEQYF. Together with reference TRBV7-8 and TRBJ2-7, the CDR3 gives the full variable domain: GAGVSQSPRYKVAKRGQDVALRCDPISGHVSLFWYQQALGQGPEFLTYFQNEAQLDKSGLPSDRFFAERPEGSVSTLKIQRTQQEDSAVYLCASSLARDSYEQYFGPGTRLTVT.

The gene calls are TRBV19 and TRBJ1-5; D gene uncertain. The V end lost 10 bases, the J end lost 9 bases, and 10 bases lay between the germline ends. This CDR3 spans 10 amino acids. Germline CDR1 and CDR2: LNHDA and SQIVND (reference sequence). CDR3 coding DNA: TGTGCCACCTTGGGAGGGCCCCAGCATTTT. Translation gives CATLGGPQHF.

This sequence joins TRBV6-1 and TRBJ2-2, with 9 bases identical to TRBD2. V lost 10 bases, J lost 1 base, and 7 bases stayed unmatched. The CDR3 length is 15 residues. From germline, CDR1 is MNHNS and CDR2 SASEGT. In nucleotides, the CDR3 is TGTGCCAACCACCCACTAGCGGGGAACACCGGGGAGCTGTTTTTT. The encoded protein is CANHPLAGNTGELFF.

This chain joins TRBV6-1 and TRBJ2-3, with TRBD2 matching 7 bases. J gave up 2 bases and V 7 bases, and 9 bases lay outside the gene matches. CDR3 length: 15 residues. CDR1 is MNHNS and CDR2 is SASEGT in the germline V gene. The CDR3 bases are TGTGCCAGCATCTGGCGCGGGAGCCTCACAGATACGCAGTATTTT. Amino acid sequence: CASIWRGSLTDTQYF.

This rearrangement joins TRBV27 to TRBJ1-3; D is undetermined. Trimming left V 7 bases short and J 4 bases short, with 14 bases between. The CDR3 is 14 amino acids. CDR1 is MNHEY and CDR2 is SMNVEV in the germline V gene (reference sequence). Here the CDR3 reads CASKPSGGGNTIYF. The CDR3 DNA is TGTGCCAGCAAACCCTCCGGCGGAGGAAACACCATATATTTT.

V usage is TRBV5-1 and J usage is TRBJ1-6; 8 bases are shared with TRBD1. The J segment lost 7 bases and the V segment lost 0 bases, leaving 9 bases of the junction unmatched. The CDR3 contains 17 residues. CDR1 and CDR2 (germline): SGHRS, YFSETQ. Here the CDR3 reads CASSLGGQGFRNSPLHF. In nucleotides, the CDR3 is TGCGCCAGCAGCTTGGGAGGACAGGGCTTTCGAAATTCACCCCTCCACTTT.

CDR3 sequence reads: CAWGVLAYEQYF. The CDR3 bases are TGTGCCTGGGGGGTTTTAGCGTACGAGCAGTACTTC. The chain is built from TRBV30 and TRBJ2-7; TRBD2 is a possible D gene (5 bases). There are 12 residues in the CDR3. V lost 5 bases, J lost 4 bases, and 12 bases lay in between. Germline loops: CDR1 GTSNPN, CDR2 SVGIG (reference sequence).

The count of this clone is one. The rearrangement joins TRBV7-9 to TRBJ1-5, with 8 bases fitting TRBD1. Germline values: CDR1 SEHNR, CDR2 FQNEAQ (reference sequence). The CDR3 loop spans 17 amino acids. Trimming cost V 4 bases and J 1 base; bases outside gene matches: 9. The CDR3 region is CASSSGQVGGSNQPQHF. In DNA, the CDR3 is TGTGCCAGCAGCTCGGGACAGGTGGGGGGAAGCAATCAGCCCCAGCATTTT.

V and J are TRBV6-4 and TRBJ2-3; maybe TRBD1 (6 bases). This CDR3 is 15 amino acids long. The V end was cut by 0 bases, the J end by 6 bases, with 13 bases between. Germline loops: CDR1 MRHNA, CDR2 SNTAGT. The DNA of the CDR3 is TGTGCCAGCAGTGACTCGGCGAGGGACACGGATACGCAGTATTTT. Its translation: CASSDSARDTDTQYF.

The V gene is TRBV27, the J gene TRBJ2-5; D remains unclear. Trimming removed 4 bases at V and 0 bases at J, with 6 bases between. From germline, CDR1 is MNHEY and CDR2 SMNVEV (reference sequence). The CDR3 contains 13 residues. The CDR3 sequence: CASSSTNQETQYF. The CDR3, as DNA: TGTGCCAGCAGTTCGACGAACCAAGAGACCCAGTACTTC.

J is TRBJ2-7 and V is TRBV5-1, with 8 bases matching TRBD1. There are 14 residues in the CDR3. Trimming removed 5 bases from V and 4 bases from J; junction bases left unmatched: 8. From germline, CDR1 is SGHRS and CDR2 YFSETQ. CDR3 sequence reads: CASRVRQGIYEQYF. For the CDR3, the DNA is TGCGCCAGCAGGGTGAGACAGGGGATTTACGAGCAGTACTTC.

V gene TRBV9 combines with J gene TRBJ1-4; D remains ambiguous. Germline V gives CDR1 SGDLS, CDR2 YYNGEE. The V gene lost 0 bases and the J gene lost 8 bases, with 14 bases spanning the gap. CDR3 length equals 15 residues. CDR3 sequence (DNA): TGTGCCAGCAGCGTAGATCAAGGGCTCCAAGAAAAACTGTTTTTT. It yields the protein CASSVDQGLQEKLFF.

This clone was detected a few times. The chain recombines TRBV7-9 with TRBJ1-2; D is ambiguous. The CDR3 totals 12 residues. Trimming left V 4 bases short and J 6 bases short, with 9 bases between. Germline lookup yields CDR1 SEHNR and CDR2 FQNEAQ (reference sequence). This chain's CDR3 is CASSSNFNGYTF. CDR3 in DNA: TGTGCCAGCAGCTCCAACTTCAATGGCTACACCTTC.

The chain is built from TRBV11-2 and TRBJ1-4; possibly TRBD1 for D (6 bases). The germline V gene encodes CDR1 SGHAT and CDR2 FQNNGV. V was pared by 2 bases and J by 6 bases, with 10 bases between. CDR3 length: 14 residues. The CDR3 spells CASSLKQGYEKLFF. The CDR3 DNA follows: TGTGCCAGCAGCTTAAAACAGGGATATGAAAAACTGTTTTTT.

The CDR3 region is CASSLQGRETNEKLFF. In DNA form, the CDR3 reads TGCGCCAGCAGCCTACAGGGGAGGGAGACTAATGAAAAACTGTTTTTT. The chain combines TRBV5-1 with TRBJ1-4; TRBD1 matches at 7 bases. V trimming: 4 bases; J trimming: 2 bases; junction bases outside the gene matches: 8. The CDR3 contains 16 residues. Germline values: CDR1 SGHRS, CDR2 YFSETQ.

CDR3: CASSPLGVFSSGNTIYF. CDR3 DNA: TGTGCCAGCTCACCACTCGGGGTCTTCTCCTCTGGAAACACCATATATTTT. This chain links TRBV18 with TRBJ1-3; D is uncertain. The ends were cut back, 1 base at V and 0 bases at J, with 13 bases in the middle. CDR3 length equals 17 residues. The germline CDR1 and CDR2 sequences are KGHSH and LQKENI.

V and J are TRBV5-3 and TRBJ2-7; weak D call: TRBD2 (6 bases). TRBV5-3 is recorded as an ORF, its role being uncertain. The CDR3 contains 12 residues. V was trimmed by 2 bases and J by 5 bases, leaving 8 bases between them. DNA of the CDR3: TGTGCCAGAAGCTTTTCGGGGGACGAGCAGTACTTC. This gives the protein CARSFSGDEQYF.

The rearrangement uses TRBV4-1 and TRBJ1-5; 9 bases align to TRBD1. Trimming removed 8 bases from V and 1 base from J; junction bases left unmatched: 12. Per the germline V gene, CDR1 is MGHRA and CDR2 is YSYEKL. The CDR3 consists of 17 residues. The CDR3 region is CASLGTGISGSNQPQHF. The CDR3, as DNA: TGCGCCAGCCTAGGGACAGGGATATCGGGGAGCAATCAGCCCCAGCATTTT.

Turning to this clone: Other nucleotide sequences in the sample specify the same CDR3. The chain couples TRBV19 to TRBJ1-5; weak D call: TRBD1 (5 bases). Trimming stripped 9 bases from V and 4 bases from J, with 19 bases between. The CDR3 totals 15 residues. Germline loops: CDR1 LNHDA, CDR2 SQIVND (reference sequence). Here the CDR3 DNA reads TGTGCCAGCAGAGGAGGGGTGGGGTATAATCAGCCCCAGCATTTT. It yields the protein CASRGGVGYNQPQHF.

The CDR3 DNA reads as TGTGCCAGCAGCTTGAAGGGGGCGTACCAAGAGACCCAGTACTTC. Encoded protein: CASSLKGAYQETQYF. The gene calls are TRBV5-6 and TRBJ2-5; 7 nucleotides line up with TRBD1. Unmatched junction bases numbered 3, after V lost 1 base and J lost 0 bases. CDR3 length: 15 amino acids. Germline V CDR1 and CDR2: SGHDT, YYEEEE.

This clone has only one observation. This chain uses TRBV10-2 with TRBJ1-6, with D perhaps matching TRBD1 (6 bases). CDR3 length equals 17 residues. V was trimmed by 3 bases and J by 5 bases, leaving 17 bases between them. Looked up from germline, CDR1 is WSHSY and CDR2 is SAAADI. CDR3 nucleotides: TGCGCCAGCAGTGAATCGACAGGCGTCAGGGATAATTCACCCCTCCACTTT. Protein sequence: CASSESTGVRDNSPLHF.